This entry lists 4 T cell receptor beta chains sequenced from one sample in a study of T cell changes during pregnancy in multiple sclerosis (dated 2019 in TCRdb). Library preparation was by the immunoSEQ multiplex PCR assay. As stored in TCRdb, this immuneACCESS dataset retains in-frame rearrangements with V and J assigned. A fraction of the clones does not appear; measured against another copy, unresolved V genes explain less than half of the discrepancy, and the remainder lacks a known reason. A total of about 60,000 clones appear in this sample, 90% of them only once. The ten top clones hold roughly 6.5% of the sample. Material: peripheral blood, obtained in the third trimester of pregnancy. These receptors were collected from a female donor in good health, enrolled as a control in a pregnancy study.

The sample holds a few counts of this clone. The chain combines TRBV11-2 with TRBJ1-2; TRBD1 might be the D (5 bases). This CDR3 contains 15 residues. Per germline, CDR1 SGHAT and CDR2 FQNNGV. The V end was cut by 0 bases, the J end by 2 bases, with 10 bases between. This chain's CDR3 is CASSLDSGFNYGYTF. The CDR3 DNA reads TGTGCCAGCAGCTTAGATTCAGGGTTCAACTATGGCTACACCTTC.

The chain joins TRBV4-1 to TRBJ2-3; 11 bases map to TRBD2. Germline assignment: CDR1 MGHRA and CDR2 YSYEKL. V gave up 1 base and J gave up 5 bases; unmatched junction bases: 8. This CDR3 comprises 17 residues. The CDR3: CASSQVSGRAVGDTQYF. CDR3 bases: TGCGCCAGCAGCCAAGTTAGCGGGAGGGCCGTGGGAGATACGCAGTATTTT.

This clone was picked up one time. The chain couples TRBV30 to TRBJ2-3; 12 positions agree with TRBD2. Germline V gives CDR1 GTSNPN, CDR2 SVGIG (reference sequence). This CDR3 is 18 amino acids long. Losses at the gene ends were 0 bases for V and 5 bases for J; bases not matched to a gene: 12. CDR3 in DNA: TGTGCCTGGAGTGTAATCGCAGGACTAGCGGGACGAGGAGATACGCAGTATTTT. It specifies CAWSVIAGLAGRGDTQYF.

This clone has a handful of counts. The rearrangement joins TRBV30 to TRBJ1-1, with D perhaps TRBD1 (6 bases). Trimming removed 4 bases from V and 0 bases from J, with 15 bases in between. The length of the CDR3 is 15 residues. The germline CDR1 and CDR2 sequences are GTSNPN and SVGIG (reference sequence). The CDR3: CAWIIQGSMNTEAFF. CDR3 bases: TGTGCCTGGATCATACAGGGTTCAATGAACACTGAAGCTTTCTTT.